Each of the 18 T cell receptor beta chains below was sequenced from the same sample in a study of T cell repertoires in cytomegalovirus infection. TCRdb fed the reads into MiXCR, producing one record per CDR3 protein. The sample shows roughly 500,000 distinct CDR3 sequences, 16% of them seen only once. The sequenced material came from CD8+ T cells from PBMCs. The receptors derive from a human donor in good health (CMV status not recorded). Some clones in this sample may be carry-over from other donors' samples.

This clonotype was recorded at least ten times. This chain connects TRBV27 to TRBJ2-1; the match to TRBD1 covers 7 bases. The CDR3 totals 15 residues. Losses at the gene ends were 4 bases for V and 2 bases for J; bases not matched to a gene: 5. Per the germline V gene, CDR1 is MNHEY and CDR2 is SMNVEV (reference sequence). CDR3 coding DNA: TGTGCCAGCAGTTCCTCCGGGACAGCCTACAATGAGCAGTTCTTC. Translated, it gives CASSSSGTAYNEQFF.

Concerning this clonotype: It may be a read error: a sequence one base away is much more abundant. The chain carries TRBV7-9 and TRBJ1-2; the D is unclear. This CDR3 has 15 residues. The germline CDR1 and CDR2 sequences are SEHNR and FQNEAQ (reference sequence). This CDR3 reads CASSPRLNSNYVYTF. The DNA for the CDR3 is TGTGCCAGCAGCCCACGACTCAACTCTAACTATGTCTACACCTTC.

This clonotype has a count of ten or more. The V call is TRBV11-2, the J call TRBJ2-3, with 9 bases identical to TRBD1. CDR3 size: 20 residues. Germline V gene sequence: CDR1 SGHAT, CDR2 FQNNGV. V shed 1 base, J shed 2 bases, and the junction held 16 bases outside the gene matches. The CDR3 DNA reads TGTGCCAGCAGCTTAGTCCTCCCTGTGGGGACAGGGACCCCCACAGATACGCAGTATTTT. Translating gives CASSLVLPVGTGTPTDTQYF.

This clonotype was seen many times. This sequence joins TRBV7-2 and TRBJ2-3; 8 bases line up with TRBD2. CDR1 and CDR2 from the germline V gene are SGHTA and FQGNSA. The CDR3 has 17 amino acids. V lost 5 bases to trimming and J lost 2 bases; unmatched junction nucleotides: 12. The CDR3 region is CASSPAVAGSDTDTQYF. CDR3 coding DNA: TGTGCCAGCAGCCCTGCGGTAGCGGGATCGGACACAGATACGCAGTATTTT. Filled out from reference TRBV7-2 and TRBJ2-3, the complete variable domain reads GAGVSQSPSNKVTEKGKDVELRCDPISGHTALYWYRQSLGQGLEFLIYFQGNSAPDKSGLPSDRFSAERTGGSVSTLTIQRTQQEDSAVYLCASSPAVAGSDTDTQYFGPGTRLTVL.

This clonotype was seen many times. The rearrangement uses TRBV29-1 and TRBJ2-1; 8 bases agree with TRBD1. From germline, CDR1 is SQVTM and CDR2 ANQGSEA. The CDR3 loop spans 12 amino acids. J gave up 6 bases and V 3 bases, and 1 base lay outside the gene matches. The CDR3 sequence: CSVDRGLNEQFF. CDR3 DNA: TGCAGCGTTGACAGGGGGCTCAATGAGCAGTTCTTC.

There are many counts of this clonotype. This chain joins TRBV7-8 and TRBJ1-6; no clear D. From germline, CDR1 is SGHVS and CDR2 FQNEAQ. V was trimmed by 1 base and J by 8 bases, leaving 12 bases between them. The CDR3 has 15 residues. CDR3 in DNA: TGTGCCAGCAGCTTAGGGACGAGTTTGGATTCACCCCTCCACTTT. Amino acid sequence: CASSLGTSLDSPLHF.

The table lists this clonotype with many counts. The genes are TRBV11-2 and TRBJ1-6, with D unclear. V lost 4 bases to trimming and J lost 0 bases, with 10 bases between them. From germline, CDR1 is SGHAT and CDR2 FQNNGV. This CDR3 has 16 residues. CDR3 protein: CASSSGVLSYNSPLHF. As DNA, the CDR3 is TGTGCCAGCAGCTCCGGAGTCCTCTCCTATAATTCACCCCTCCACTTT.

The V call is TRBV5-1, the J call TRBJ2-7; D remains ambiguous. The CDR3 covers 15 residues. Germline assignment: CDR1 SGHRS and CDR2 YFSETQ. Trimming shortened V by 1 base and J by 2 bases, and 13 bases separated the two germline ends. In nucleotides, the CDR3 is TGCGCCAGCAGCTTGAGAGGTGGGGAAACCTACGAGCAGTACTTC. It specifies CASSLRGGETYEQYF.

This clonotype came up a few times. The CDR3 DNA is TGCAGCGTTGAAGACCCCGAGGGGGGGTTTGGCTATGGCTACACCTTC. Its protein is CSVEDPEGGFGYGYTF. The chain recombines TRBV29-1 with TRBJ1-2; a possible D gene is TRBD1 (6 bases). The CDR3 sequence is 16 residues long. Germline V CDR1 and CDR2: SQVTM, ANQGSEA. V lost 0 bases and J 4 bases, leaving 18 bases between the germline ends.

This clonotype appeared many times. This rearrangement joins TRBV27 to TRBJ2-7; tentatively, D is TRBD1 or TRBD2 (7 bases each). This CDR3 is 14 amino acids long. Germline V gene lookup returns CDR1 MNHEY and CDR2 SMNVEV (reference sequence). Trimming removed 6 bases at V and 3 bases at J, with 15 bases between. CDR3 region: CASSQGGASYEQYF. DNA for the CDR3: TGTGCCAGCAGCCAGGGGGGGGCTAGCTACGAGCAGTACTTC.

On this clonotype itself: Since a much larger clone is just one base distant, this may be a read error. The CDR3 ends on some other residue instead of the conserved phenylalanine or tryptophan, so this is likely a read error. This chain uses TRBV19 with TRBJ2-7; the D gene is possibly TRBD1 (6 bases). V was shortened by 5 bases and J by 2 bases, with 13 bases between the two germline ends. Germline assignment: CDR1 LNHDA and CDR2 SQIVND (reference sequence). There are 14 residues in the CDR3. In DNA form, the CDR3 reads TGTGCCAGTAGTGTGCCGGGACAACCCTACGAGCAGTACTTA. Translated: CASSVPGQPYEQYL.

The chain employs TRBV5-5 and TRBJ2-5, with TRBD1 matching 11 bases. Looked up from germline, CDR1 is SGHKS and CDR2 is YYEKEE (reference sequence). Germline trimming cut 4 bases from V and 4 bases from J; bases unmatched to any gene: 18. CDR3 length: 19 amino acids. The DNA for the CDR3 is TGTGCCAGCAGCCGTGCTCCGGGACAGGGGGTGCGGACGGGAGAGACCCAGTACTTC. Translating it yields CASSRAPGQGVRTGETQYF. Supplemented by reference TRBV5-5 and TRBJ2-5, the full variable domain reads DAGVTQSPTHLIKTRGQQVTLRCSPISGHKSVSWYQQVLGQGPQFIFQYYEKEERGRGNFPDRFSARQFPNYSSELNVNALLLGDSALYLCASSRAPGQGVRTGETQYFGPGTRLLVL.

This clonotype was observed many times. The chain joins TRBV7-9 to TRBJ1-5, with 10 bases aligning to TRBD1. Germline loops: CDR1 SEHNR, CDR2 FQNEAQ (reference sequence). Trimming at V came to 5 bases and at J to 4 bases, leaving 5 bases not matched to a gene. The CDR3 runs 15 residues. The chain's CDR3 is CASSPGQGGNQPQHF. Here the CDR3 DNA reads TGTGCCAGCAGCCCCGGACAGGGGGGAAATCAGCCCCAGCATTTT.

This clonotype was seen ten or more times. The CDR3 DNA follows: TGTGCTAGTGGTTTGGTGGGGCGCGAATCTAACTATGGCTACACCTTC. It yields the protein CASGLVGRESNYGYTF. This chain uses TRBV12-5 with TRBJ1-2; D may be TRBD1 (5 bases). The CDR3 sequence is 16 residues long. Germline V gene data show CDR1 as LGHNT and CDR2 as FRNRAP. Trimming took off 0 bases at V and 0 bases at J, with 11 bases between the two ends.

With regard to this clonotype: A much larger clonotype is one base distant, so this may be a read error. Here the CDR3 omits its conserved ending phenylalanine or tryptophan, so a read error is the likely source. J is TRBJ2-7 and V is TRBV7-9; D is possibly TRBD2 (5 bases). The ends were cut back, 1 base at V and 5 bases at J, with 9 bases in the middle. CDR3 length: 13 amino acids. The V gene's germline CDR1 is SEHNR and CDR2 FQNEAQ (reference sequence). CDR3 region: CASSLGGRNEQYL. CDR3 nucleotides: TGTGCCAGCAGCTTAGGAGGGCGTAACGAGCAGTACTTA.

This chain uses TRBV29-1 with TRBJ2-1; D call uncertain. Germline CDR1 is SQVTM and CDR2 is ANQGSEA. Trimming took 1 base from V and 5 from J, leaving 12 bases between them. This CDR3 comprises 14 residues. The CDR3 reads CSVEGESNHNEQFF. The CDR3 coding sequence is TGCAGCGTTGAAGGCGAATCAAATCACAATGAGCAGTTCTTC.

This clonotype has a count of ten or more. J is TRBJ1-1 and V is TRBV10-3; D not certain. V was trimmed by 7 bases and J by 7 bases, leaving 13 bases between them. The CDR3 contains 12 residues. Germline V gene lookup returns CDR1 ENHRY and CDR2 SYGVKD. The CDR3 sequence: CAIKDLGSEAFF. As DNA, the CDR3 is TGTGCCATCAAGGATCTCGGGAGTGAAGCTTTCTTT.

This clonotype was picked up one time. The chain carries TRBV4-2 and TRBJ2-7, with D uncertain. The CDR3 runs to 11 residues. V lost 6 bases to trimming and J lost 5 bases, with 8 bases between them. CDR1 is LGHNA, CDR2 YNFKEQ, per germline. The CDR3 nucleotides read TGTGCCAGCAGAAGCAGTCACGAGCAGTACTTC. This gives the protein CASRSSHEQYF.